This T cell receptor (beta chain) derives from a study of blood T cell repertoires in COVID-19. About the research overall: Spain, Italy and the United States supplied samples that represented acute and convalescent COVID-19.

Across roughly 25 US areas, participants ranged in age from 18 to 89 years. Clinical history as reported by participants underpinned cohort assignment. Trimming shortened V by 3 bases and J by 3 bases, and 11 bases separated the two germline ends. This CDR3 has 14 amino acids. CDR1 is MGHDK and CDR2 is SYGVNS in the germline V gene. Under the authors' procedure: Reference gene primers were amplified, and this amplification served to estimate nucleated cell counts. The method was immunoSEQ multiplex PCR; TCRdb's version includes in-frame clones alone and lacks a portion of them. The DNA gave D and trimming, while V, J and clone size come from that table. The table records about 260,000 clones, about 86% of them present only once.

Specimen: PBMCs or T cells enriched from blood (not recorded which). The chain links TRBV25-1 to TRBJ1-1; D gene ambiguous. This sequence originates from a man aged 25-40 years with acute COVID-19. Here the CDR3 DNA reads TGTGCCAGCAGTGACCGTCCACGGGACACTGAAGCTTTCTTT. Translated: CASSDRPRDTEAFF.